This TCR beta chain comes out of a study of cytomegalovirus exposure and HLA in healthy donors. Broader study findings: Analysis was performed later, and it showed HLA-associated TCR beta chains to be more clonally expanded than equally common others. Association of about 17,000 TCR beta sequences with HLA alleles was found at 0.05 false discovery rate in a later analysis. Later genetic work tied a missense DCLRE1C variant to beta-chain V and J trimming.

Amplification used 60 Vbeta primers and 13 Jbeta primers. Here immunoSEQ multiplex PCR was the method, and the copy in TCRdb shows in-frame clones only, minus some. The data contain around 110,000 clones, around 70% of them singletons. As to this clone: Antigen specificity is unknown.

The CDR3 runs to 18 residues. Germline CDR1 KGHSH, CDR2 LQKENI. The trim removed 2 bases at V and 4 bases at J, leaving 11 bases unmatched. The TCR was taken from a boy between 10 and 17 years old in good health and CMV-seronegative. The sequencing input was PBMCs. The chain carries TRBV18 and TRBJ2-5; TRBD2 matches 12 bases. CDR3 loop: CASSPSPSGRAISETQYF. CDR3 bases: TGTGCCAGCTCACCATCCCCTAGCGGGAGGGCCATCTCAGAGACCCAGTACTTC. Full variable domain (missing parts from reference TRBV18 and TRBJ2-5): NAGVMQNPRHLVRRRGQEARLRCSPMKGHSHVYWYRQLPEEGLKFMVYLQKENIIDESGMPKERFSAEFPKEGPSILRIQQVVRGDSAAYFCASSPSPSGRAISETQYFGPGTRLLVL.